A single T cell receptor (beta chain) is shown here with its context. Antigen: not known. Additional DNA sequences in this sample encode the identical CDR3. V lost 4 bases to trimming and J lost 8 bases; unmatched junction nucleotides: 11. The CDR3 is 14 residues long. The germline gives CDR1 SGHNT, CDR2 YYREEE (reference sequence). Deep level was the assay's run setting. The method was immunoSEQ multiplex PCR; TCRdb's version includes in-frame clones alone and lacks a portion of them. This repertoire shows hundreds of thousands of clones, roughly 79% found once; its top ten account for around 12%. This sample stems from a study of shared clonotypes between healthy human individuals. General study points: Among donors, sharing of clonotypes was expected to be affected by sequencing depth.

Sequencing used PBMCs. The source of this sequence is a woman aged 35 to 49 in good health. Some clones in this sample may be carry-over from other donors' samples. V and J are TRBV5-4 and TRBJ1-1; 7 bases line up with TRBD1. The CDR3 loop is CASSPGQMNTEAFF. CDR3 nucleotides: TGTGCCAGCAGCCCGGGACAGATGAATACCGAAGCTTTCTTT.